This T cell receptor (beta chain) originates from a study of T cells of healthy individuals (dated by TCRdb to 2017 to 2018). The method behind the library was 5' RACE. Sequenced on an Illumina MiSeq. TCRdb applied fastp at Q25 and MiXCR to the public reads, then kept only in-frame beta chains. Each entry merges the rows of one CDR3 protein and shows their most common DNA and genes. This sample comprises 100,000 or so distinct CDR3 sequences, approximately 18% of them detected only once. Together, the top ten hold roughly 6.1% of the sample. This clonotype showed up many times. The clone's antigen remains unknown. The sample holds no much larger clone one base away, and base qualities are not on file. The clonotype was recovered from a human donor in good health.

The encoded CDR3 is CAISESGGSGANVLTF. The bases are TGTGCCATCAGTGAGTCGGGGGGCTCTGGGGCCAACGTCCTGACTTTC. The rearrangement combines TRBV10-3 with TRBJ2-6; the D gene is perhaps TRBD2, from 6 matching bases. Via the germline V gene, CDR1 is ENHRY and CDR2 SYGVKD. V lost 0 bases and J lost 0 bases; the stretch between them is 6 bases long. The CDR3 has 16 amino acids, counting the end cysteine and phenylalanine. CDR3 DNA is the only sequence kept; it has 48 bases, read in frame from the first base.